The clone carrying this T cell receptor (beta chain) was counted only a few times. Its antigen is currently unknown. This specimen comes from a study of cytomegalovirus exposure and HLA in healthy donors. V gave up 2 bases and J gave up 5 bases, with 7 bases separating them. Germline V gene data show CDR1 as MDHEN and CDR2 as SYDVKM. The CDR3 is 13 amino acids. PCR employed 60 Vbeta and 13 Jbeta primers. The data were produced by immunoSEQ multiplex PCR, yet TCRdb's version contains in-frame clones alone and is incomplete. This sample carries 85,000 to 100,000 clones, approximately 85% of them seen once, and the ten largest clones take around 5.6%. Study results and limitations: Among the CMV-associated chains, three were confirmed in vitro as specific for CMV antigens.

Sequencing input: PBMCs. This TCR derives from a woman between 18 and 30 years old in good health and CMV-seropositive. This chain links TRBV28 with TRBJ1-5; a possible D gene is TRBD1 (6 bases). Here the CDR3 DNA reads TGTGCCAGCAGTTTAACAGGGTATCAGCCCCAGCATTTT. Its protein product is CASSLTGYQPQHF.